Each of the 12 T cell receptor beta chains below was sequenced from the same sample in a study of T cell repertoires in cytomegalovirus infection. TCRdb passed the reads through MiXCR, listing each CDR3 protein once. This sample carries about 220,000 distinct CDR3 sequences, about 38% of them seen once, and the ten largest clones take approximately 59%. The antigens these receptors bind are not known. This material consisted of CD8+ T cells from cultured PBMCs, taken from culture after CMV antigen stimulation. The origin of the receptors is a human donor in good health (CMV status not recorded). Some clones in this sample may be carry-over from other donors' samples.

Notes on this clonotype: The junction departs from the called germline gene at one end, perhaps through a read error. This rearrangement joins TRBV4-1 to TRBJ2-7; weak D call: TRBD1 (5 bases). The CDR3 length is 15 residues. Per the germline V gene, CDR1 is MGHRA and CDR2 is YSYEKL. CDR3 protein: CASRQGAKASGEQYF. The CDR3 region has the DNA TGCGCCAGCAGACAAGGGGCCAAAGCTTCGGGCGAGCAGTACTTC.

This chain uses TRBV3-1 with TRBJ1-1; unclear D gene. V was trimmed by 5 bases and J by 4 bases, leaving 11 bases between them. The CDR3 has 13 residues. Looked up from germline, CDR1 is LGHDT and CDR2 is YNNKEL (reference sequence). CDR3 in DNA: TGTGCCAGCAGCGTGTGGACGGGCACTGAAGCTTTCTTT. Residues: CASSVWTGTEAFF.

The chain is built from TRBV6-5 and TRBJ2-5, with 9 bases matching TRBD2. The germline CDR1 and CDR2 sequences are MNHEY and SVGAGI. The CDR3 has 15 amino acids. The V segment lost 2 bases and the J segment 5 bases; nucleotides outside the gene matches: 6. This chain's CDR3 is CASSYGLAGPETQYF. The CDR3 DNA is TGTGCCAGCAGTTACGGGCTAGCGGGACCGGAGACCCAGTACTTC.

A note on this clonotype: In this CDR3 the conserved last residue, phenylalanine or tryptophan, is missing, so a read error is likely. In DNA form, the CDR3 reads TGTGCCAGCAGCTGGGGGGCGGTTGGAAGCAATCAGCCCCAGCATTCT. It specifies CASSWGAVGSNQPQHS. V usage is TRBV7-8 and J usage is TRBJ1-5; perhaps TRBD1 as D (6 bases). The ends were cut back, 4 bases at V and 1 base at J, with 14 bases in the middle. The germline CDR1 and CDR2 sequences are SGHVS and FQNEAQ. CDR3 size: 16 residues.

J is TRBJ1-3 and V is TRBV15; TRBD1 might be the D (6 bases). Trimming cost V 0 bases and J 0 bases, with 15 bases left between them. The CDR3 is 18 amino acids. CDR1 is LNHNV, CDR2 YYDKDF, per germline (reference sequence). This CDR3 reads CATSRDGRTDSSGNTIYF. The DNA of the CDR3 is TGTGCCACCAGCAGAGATGGGCGGACAGATTCCTCTGGAAACACCATATATTTT.

The V and J genes are TRBV11-1 and TRBJ2-7, with D maybe TRBD2 (5 bases). Germline CDR1 reads SGHAT; CDR2 reads FQDESV (reference sequence). Deletions cut 5 bases from V and 3 bases from J, with 14 bases between. The length of the CDR3 is 14 residues. This chain's CDR3 is CASSDVRAFYEQYF. In DNA, the CDR3 is TGTGCCAGCAGCGACGTGCGGGCTTTCTACGAGCAGTACTTC.

The chain has TRBV11-2 and TRBJ2-2, with D tentatively TRBD2 (5 bases). Germline assignment: CDR1 SGHAT and CDR2 FQNNGV. The ends were cut back, 4 bases at V and 6 bases at J, with 9 bases in the middle. CDR3 length equals 13 residues. CDR3 DNA: TGTGCCAGCAGCTCGATGGGAGCCGGGGAGCTGTTTTTT. It translates to CASSSMGAGELFF.

The chain joins TRBV27 to TRBJ2-7; D possibly matches TRBD1 or TRBD2 (6 bases each). CDR3 length: 14 amino acids. CDR1 and CDR2 (germline): MNHEY, SMNVEV (reference sequence). V lost 2 bases and J lost 3, with 11 bases in between. In DNA, the CDR3 is TGTGCCAGCAGTTTACTAGGGGGGTTCTACGAGCAGTACTTC. Encoded protein: CASSLLGGFYEQYF.

This clonotype was recorded a few times. V gene TRBV6-5 combines with J gene TRBJ1-5, with D uncertain. Germline values: CDR1 MNHEY, CDR2 SVGAGI. The CDR3 contains 13 residues. V shed 2 bases and J shed 4 bases, with 6 bases lying between them. This chain's CDR3 is CASSYRPNQPQHF. The CDR3 region has the DNA TGTGCCAGCAGTTACCGGCCGAATCAGCCCCAGCATTTT.

This clonotype was seen a handful of times. The chain combines TRBV11-2 with TRBJ2-1; 12 bases agree with TRBD2. In germline, CDR1 is SGHAT, CDR2 FQNNGV. J lost 4 bases, V lost 3 bases, and 1 base had no gene match. The CDR3 is 15 amino acids. CDR3 sequence reads: CASSFGLAGYNEQFF. The CDR3 DNA follows: TGTGCCAGCAGCTTTGGACTAGCGGGGTACAATGAGCAGTTCTTC.

This chain uses TRBV19 with TRBJ1-1; D is uncertain. The V gene lost 3 bases and the J gene lost 5 bases, with 16 bases spanning the gap. The CDR3 spans 15 residues. In germline, CDR1 is LNHDA, CDR2 SQIVND (reference sequence). The CDR3 is CASSILKNGRTEAFF. The CDR3 nucleotides are TGTGCCAGTAGTATCCTCAAGAACGGCAGAACTGAAGCTTTCTTT.

This clonotype was observed a handful of times. This chain connects TRBV11-3 to TRBJ2-1; D gene uncertain. Trimming pared 0 bases from V and 10 bases from J, leaving 10 bases between. The CDR3 is made up of 13 amino acids. Germline V CDR1 and CDR2: SGHNT, YENEEA. CDR3 loop: CASSLEGTAEQFF. CDR3 bases: TGTGCCAGCAGCTTAGAAGGAACAGCCGAGCAGTTCTTC.